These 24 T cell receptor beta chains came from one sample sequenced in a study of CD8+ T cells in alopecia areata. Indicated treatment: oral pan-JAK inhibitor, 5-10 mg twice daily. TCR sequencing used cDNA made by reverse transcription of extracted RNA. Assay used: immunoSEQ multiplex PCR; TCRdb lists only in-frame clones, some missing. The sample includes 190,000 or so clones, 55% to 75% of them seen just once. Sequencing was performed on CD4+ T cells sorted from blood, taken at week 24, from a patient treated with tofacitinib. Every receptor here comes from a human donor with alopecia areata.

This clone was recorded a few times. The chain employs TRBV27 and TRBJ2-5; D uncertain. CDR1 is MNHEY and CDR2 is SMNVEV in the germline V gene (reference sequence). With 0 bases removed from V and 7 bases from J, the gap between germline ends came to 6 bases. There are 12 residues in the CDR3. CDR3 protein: CASSLSGGTQYF. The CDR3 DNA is TGTGCCAGCAGTTTATCGGGCGGGACCCAGTACTTC.

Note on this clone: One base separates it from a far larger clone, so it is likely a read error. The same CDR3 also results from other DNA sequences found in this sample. The CDR3: CASSPGTSLGYEQYF. The CDR3 DNA is TGCGCCAGCAGCCCGGGGACTAGCCTGGGCTACGAGCAGTACTTC. V gene TRBV4-3 combines with J gene TRBJ2-7, with TRBD2 identical over 9 bases. Trimming removed 4 bases from V and 3 bases from J; junction bases left unmatched: 7. The CDR3 is made up of 15 amino acids. Germline CDR1 reads LGHNA; CDR2 reads YSLEER.

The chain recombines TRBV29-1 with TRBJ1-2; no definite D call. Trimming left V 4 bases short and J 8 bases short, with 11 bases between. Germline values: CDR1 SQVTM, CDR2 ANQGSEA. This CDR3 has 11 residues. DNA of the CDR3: TGCAGCGTTGCGGGGTCTGGAGGCTACACCTTC. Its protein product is CSVAGSGGYTF.

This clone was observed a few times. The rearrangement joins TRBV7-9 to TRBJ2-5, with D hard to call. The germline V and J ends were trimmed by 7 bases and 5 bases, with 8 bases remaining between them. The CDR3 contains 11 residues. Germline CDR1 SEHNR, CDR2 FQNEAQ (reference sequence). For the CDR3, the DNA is TGTGCCAGCAACACGCCGGAGACCCAGTACTTC. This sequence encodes CASNTPETQYF.

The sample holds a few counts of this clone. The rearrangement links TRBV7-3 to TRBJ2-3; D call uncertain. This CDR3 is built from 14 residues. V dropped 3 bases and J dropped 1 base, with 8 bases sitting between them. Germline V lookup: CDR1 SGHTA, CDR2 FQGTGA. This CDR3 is CASSFLTRTDTQYF. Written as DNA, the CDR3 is TGTGCCAGCAGCTTCCTAACCCGCACAGATACGCAGTATTTT.

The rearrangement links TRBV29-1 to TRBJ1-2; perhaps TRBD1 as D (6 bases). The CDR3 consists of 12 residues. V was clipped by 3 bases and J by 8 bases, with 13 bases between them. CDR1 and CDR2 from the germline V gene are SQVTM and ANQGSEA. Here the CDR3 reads CSVDFAGDGYTF. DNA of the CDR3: TGCAGCGTTGACTTTGCAGGGGACGGCTACACCTTC.

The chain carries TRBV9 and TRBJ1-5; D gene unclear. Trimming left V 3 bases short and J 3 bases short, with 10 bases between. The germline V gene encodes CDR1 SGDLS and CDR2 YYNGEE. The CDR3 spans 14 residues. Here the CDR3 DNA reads TGTGCCAGCAGCGCCCCACCGTTCAATCAGCCCCAGCATTTT. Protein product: CASSAPPFNQPQHF.

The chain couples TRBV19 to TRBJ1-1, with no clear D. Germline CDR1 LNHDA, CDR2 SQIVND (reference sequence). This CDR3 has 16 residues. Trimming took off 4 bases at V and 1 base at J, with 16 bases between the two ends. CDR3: CASSTSAAMGNTEAFF. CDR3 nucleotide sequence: TGTGCCAGTAGTACATCCGCCGCGATGGGGAACACTGAAGCTTTCTTT.

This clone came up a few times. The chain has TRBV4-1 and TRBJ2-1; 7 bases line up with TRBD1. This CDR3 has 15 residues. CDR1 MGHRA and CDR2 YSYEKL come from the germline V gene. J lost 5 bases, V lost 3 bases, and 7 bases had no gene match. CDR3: CASSHPGQMHNEQFF. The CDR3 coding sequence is TGCGCCAGCAGCCATCCGGGACAGATGCACAATGAGCAGTTCTTC.

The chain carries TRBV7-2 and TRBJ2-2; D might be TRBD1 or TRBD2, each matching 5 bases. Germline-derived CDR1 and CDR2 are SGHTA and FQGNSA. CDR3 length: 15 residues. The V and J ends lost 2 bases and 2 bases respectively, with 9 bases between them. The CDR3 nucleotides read TGTGCCAGCAGCTTACGGGACCCCAACACCGGGGAGCTGTTTTTT. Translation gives CASSLRDPNTGELFF.

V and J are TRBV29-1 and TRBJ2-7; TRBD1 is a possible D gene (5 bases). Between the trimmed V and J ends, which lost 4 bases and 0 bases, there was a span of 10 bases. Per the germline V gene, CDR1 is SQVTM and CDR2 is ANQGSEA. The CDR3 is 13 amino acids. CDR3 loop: CSVVDSSSYEQYF. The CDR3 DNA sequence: TGCAGCGTTGTAGACAGTAGCTCCTACGAGCAGTACTTC.

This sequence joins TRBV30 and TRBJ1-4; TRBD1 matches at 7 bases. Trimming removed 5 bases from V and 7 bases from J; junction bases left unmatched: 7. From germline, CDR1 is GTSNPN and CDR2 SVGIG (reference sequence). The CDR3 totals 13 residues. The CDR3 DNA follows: TGTGCCTGGGCGAGGGACAGCTCTGAAAAACTGTTTTTT. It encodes CAWARDSSEKLFF.

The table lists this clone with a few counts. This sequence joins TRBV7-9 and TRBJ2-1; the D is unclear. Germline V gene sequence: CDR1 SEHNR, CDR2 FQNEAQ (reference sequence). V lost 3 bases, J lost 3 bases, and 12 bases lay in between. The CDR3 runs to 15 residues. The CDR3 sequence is CASSFPEWRYNEQFF. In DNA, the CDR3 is TGTGCCAGCAGCTTCCCCGAGTGGCGCTACAATGAGCAGTTCTTC.

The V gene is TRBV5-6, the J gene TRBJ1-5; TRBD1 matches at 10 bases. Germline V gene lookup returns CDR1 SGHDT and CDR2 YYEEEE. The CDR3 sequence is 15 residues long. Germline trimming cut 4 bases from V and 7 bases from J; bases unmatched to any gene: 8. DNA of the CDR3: TGTGCCAGCAGCCGTGACAGGGGGCAGGGACAGCCCCAGCATTTT. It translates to CASSRDRGQGQPQHF.

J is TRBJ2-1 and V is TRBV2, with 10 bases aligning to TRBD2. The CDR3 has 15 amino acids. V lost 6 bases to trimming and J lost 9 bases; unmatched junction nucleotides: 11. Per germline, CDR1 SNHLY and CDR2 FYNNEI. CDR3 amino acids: CASRAPSGRGSEQFF. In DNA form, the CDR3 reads TGTGCCAGCAGGGCCCCTAGCGGGAGAGGGAGTGAGCAGTTCTTC. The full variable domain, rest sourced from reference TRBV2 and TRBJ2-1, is EPEVTQTPSHQVTQMGQEVILRCVPISNHLYFYWYRQILGQKVEFLVSFYNNEISEKSEIFDDQFSVERPDGSNFTLKIRSTKLEDSAMYFCASRAPSGRGSEQFFGPGTRLTVL.

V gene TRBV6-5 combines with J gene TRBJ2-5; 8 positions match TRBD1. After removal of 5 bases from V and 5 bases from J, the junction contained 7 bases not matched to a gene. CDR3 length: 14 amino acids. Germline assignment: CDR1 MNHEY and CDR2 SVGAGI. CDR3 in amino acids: CASSRQGLTETQYF. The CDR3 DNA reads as TGTGCCAGCAGTCGACAGGGGTTGACGGAGACCCAGTACTTC.

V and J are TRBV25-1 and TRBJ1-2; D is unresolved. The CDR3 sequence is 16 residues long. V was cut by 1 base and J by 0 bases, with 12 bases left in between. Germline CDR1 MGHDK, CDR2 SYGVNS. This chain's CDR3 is CASSESRGFSNYGYTF. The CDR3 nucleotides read TGTGCCAGCAGTGAATCACGGGGTTTCTCTAACTATGGCTACACCTTC.

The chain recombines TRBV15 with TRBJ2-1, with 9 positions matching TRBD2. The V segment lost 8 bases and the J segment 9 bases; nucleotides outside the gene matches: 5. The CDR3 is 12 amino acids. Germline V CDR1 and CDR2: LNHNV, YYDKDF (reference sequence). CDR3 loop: CATAAGGTEQFF. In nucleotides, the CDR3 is TGTGCCACCGCCGCGGGAGGGACTGAGCAGTTCTTC.

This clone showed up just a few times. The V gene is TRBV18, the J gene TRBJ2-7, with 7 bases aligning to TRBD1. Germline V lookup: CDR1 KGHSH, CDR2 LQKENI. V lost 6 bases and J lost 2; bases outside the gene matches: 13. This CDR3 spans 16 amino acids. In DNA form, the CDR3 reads TGTGCCAGCTCCCTCCGGGACAGCAACCCCCCCTACGAGCAGTACTTC. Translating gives CASSLRDSNPPYEQYF.

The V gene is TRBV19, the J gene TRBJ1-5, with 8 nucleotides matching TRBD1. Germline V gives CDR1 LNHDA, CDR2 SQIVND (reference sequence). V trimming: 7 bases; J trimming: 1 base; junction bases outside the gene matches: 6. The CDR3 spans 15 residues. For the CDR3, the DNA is TGTGCCAGTAACCCAGGGGGCCGAAGCAATCAGCCCCAGCATTTT. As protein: CASNPGGRSNQPQHF. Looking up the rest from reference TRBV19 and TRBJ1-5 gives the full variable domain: DGGITQSPKYLFRKEGQNVTLSCEQNLNHDAMYWYRQDPGQGLRLIYYSQIVNDFQKGDIAEGYSVSREKKESFPLTVTSAQKNPTAFYLCASNPGGRSNQPQHFGDGTRLSIL.

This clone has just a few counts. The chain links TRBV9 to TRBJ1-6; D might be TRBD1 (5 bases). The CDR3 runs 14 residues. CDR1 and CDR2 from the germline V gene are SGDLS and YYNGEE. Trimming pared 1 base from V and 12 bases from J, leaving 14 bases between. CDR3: CASSVRDLSRPLHF. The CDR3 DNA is TGTGCCAGCAGCGTACGGGACCTTTCTCGACCCCTCCACTTT. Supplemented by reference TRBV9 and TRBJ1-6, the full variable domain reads DSGVTQTPKHLITATGQRVTLRCSPRSGDLSVYWYQQSLDQGLQFLIQYYNGEERAKGNILERFSAQQFPDLHSELNLSSLELGDSALYFCASSVRDLSRPLHFGNGTRLTVT.

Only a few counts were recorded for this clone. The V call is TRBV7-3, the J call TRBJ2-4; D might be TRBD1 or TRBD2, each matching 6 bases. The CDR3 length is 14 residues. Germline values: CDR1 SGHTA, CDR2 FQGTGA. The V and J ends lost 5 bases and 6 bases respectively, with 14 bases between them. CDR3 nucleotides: TGTGCCAGCAGCCCCAGAGGGGGACTAAACATTCAGTACTTC. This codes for CASSPRGGLNIQYF.

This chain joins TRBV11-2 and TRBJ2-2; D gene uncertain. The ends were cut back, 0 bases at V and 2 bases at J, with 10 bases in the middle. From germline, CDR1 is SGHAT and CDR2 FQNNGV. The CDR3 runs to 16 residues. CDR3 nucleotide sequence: TGTGCCAGCAGCTTAGAATATGGGATTAACACCGGGGAGCTGTTTTTT. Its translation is CASSLEYGINTGELFF.

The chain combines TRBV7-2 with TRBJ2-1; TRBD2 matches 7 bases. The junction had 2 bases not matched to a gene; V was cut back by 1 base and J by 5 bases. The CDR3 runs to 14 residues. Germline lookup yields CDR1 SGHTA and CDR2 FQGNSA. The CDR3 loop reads CASSLGGRDNEQFF. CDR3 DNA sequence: TGTGCCAGCAGCTTAGGAGGGAGGGACAATGAGCAGTTCTTC.